The 10 T cell receptor beta chains presented below share a single source sample, sequenced in a study of T cell repertoires in cytomegalovirus infection. Their cognate antigens are unknown. TCRdb used MiXCR to reprocess the reads, holding one entry per CDR3 protein. The data contain about 310,000 distinct CDR3 sequences, around 25% of them singletons. Sequencing was performed on cultured PBMCs, taken from culture after CMV antigen stimulation. These receptors all stem from a human donor in good health (CMV status not recorded). Some clones in this sample may be carry-over from other donors' samples.

This clonotype was counted between two and nine times. The chain has TRBV25-1 and TRBJ2-6; D possibly corresponds to TRBD1 (6 bases). The length of the CDR3 is 16 residues. Germline lookup yields CDR1 MGHDK and CDR2 SYGVNS. V was cut by 10 bases and J by 2 bases, with 18 bases left in between. The CDR3 region is CATSRGGFAGANVLTF. In DNA, the CDR3 is TGTGCCACCTCGAGAGGGGGTTTTGCTGGGGCCAACGTCCTGACTTTC.

The rearrangement joins TRBV7-2 to TRBJ2-3, with 9 bases fitting TRBD2. CDR1 is SGHTA, CDR2 FQGNSA, per germline. This CDR3 has 17 amino acids. Trimming took 5 bases from V and 6 from J; bases not matched to a gene: 15. The CDR3 DNA follows: TGTGCCAGCAGCCCCGGGGCCGTGGGACTAGCCGTGGATACGCAGTATTTT. It translates to CASSPGAVGLAVDTQYF.

The table lists this clonotype with a few counts. CDR3 loop: CASSLRIQGSEQYF. CDR3 nucleotide sequence: TGCGCCAGCAGCCTACGAATACAGGGCTCCGAGCAGTACTTC. The chain recombines TRBV4-1 with TRBJ2-7; D is perhaps TRBD1 (6 bases). Germline V gene lookup returns CDR1 MGHRA and CDR2 YSYEKL. Trimming took 4 bases from V and 6 from J, leaving 16 bases between them. The CDR3 has 14 residues.

This chain uses TRBV12-3 or TRBV12-4 with TRBJ1-1; 7 bases agree with TRBD1. Germline trimming cut 6 bases from V and 3 bases from J; bases unmatched to any gene: 7. The CDR3 length is 14 residues. The CDR3 region has the DNA TGTGCCAGCAGGCTCGGGACAGCCGACACTGAAGCTTTCTTT. This gives the protein CASRLGTADTEAFF.

The chain recombines TRBV11-2 with TRBJ2-3; D uncertain. The V end was cut by 5 bases, the J end by 2 bases, with 14 bases between. This CDR3 region has 15 residues. Germline lookup yields CDR1 SGHAT and CDR2 FQNNGV. DNA of the CDR3: TGTGCCAGCAGCCTCTACCGGATATCCACAGATACGCAGTATTTT. It translates to CASSLYRISTDTQYF.

The table lists this clonotype with many counts. This sequence joins TRBV7-2 and TRBJ2-7, with D unclear. The CDR3 has 16 amino acids. The germline V gene has CDR1 SGHTA and CDR2 FQGNSA. V was trimmed by 1 base and J by 3 bases, leaving 16 bases between them. CDR3 residues: CASSLGQVGINYEQYV. The CDR3 DNA is TGTGCCAGCAGCTTAGGGCAGGTGGGGATTAACTACGAGCAGTACGTC.

This clonotype was picked up a small number of times. The chain has TRBV19 and TRBJ2-1; a weak D match, TRBD2 (5 bases). The CDR3 sequence is 16 residues long. Germline CDR1 LNHDA, CDR2 SQIVND (reference sequence). V was cut by 2 bases and J by 6 bases, with 17 bases left in between. The CDR3 protein is CASSILGGVRGNEQFF. The CDR3 coding sequence is TGTGCCAGTAGTATACTTGGCGGCGTTCGGGGCAATGAGCAGTTCTTC.

The genes are TRBV7-6 and TRBJ2-5; TRBD1 is a possible D gene (6 bases). The CDR3 has 14 amino acids. The V and J ends lost 5 bases and 0 bases respectively, with 10 bases between them. Germline-derived CDR1 and CDR2 are SGHVS and FNYEAQ. CDR3 sequence (DNA): TGTGCCAGCAGCACCGGACAGTACCAAGAGACCCAGTACTTC. Translation: CASSTGQYQETQYF.

This clonotype was picked up a small number of times. V usage is TRBV7-6 and J usage is TRBJ1-1; a weak D match, TRBD1 (6 bases). The CDR3 extends over 17 amino acids. CDR1 and CDR2 from the germline V gene are SGHVS and FNYEAQ. The ends were cut back, 6 bases at V and 4 bases at J, with 24 bases in the middle. The CDR3 reads CASSLYRDPLAGTEAFF. The DNA of the CDR3 is TGTGCCAGCAGTCTATACAGGGATCCCCTAGCCGGCACTGAAGCTTTCTTT.

This clonotype was counted between two and nine times. The chain carries TRBV20-1 and TRBJ2-5; D ambiguous. The germline V gene encodes CDR1 DFQATT and CDR2 SNEGSKA (reference sequence). The germline V and J ends were trimmed by 7 bases and 5 bases, with 14 bases remaining between them. This CDR3 comprises 12 residues. Written as DNA, the CDR3 is TGCAGTGTAAGACGGACCGGTGAGACCCAGTACTTC. Translating it yields CSVRRTGETQYF.